Each of the 23 T cell receptor beta chains below was sequenced from the same sample in a study of shared clonotypes between healthy human individuals (dated by TCRdb to about 2020). Libraries came from the immunoSEQ multiplex PCR assay. Sourced from immuneACCESS, this table was stored by TCRdb with only in-frame sequences that have V and J called. A share of the clones is absent; for the studies checked, an unresolved V gene accounts for under half, and the remainder has no known explanation. Counted in this sample were 950,000 to 1,100,000 clones; roughly 70% of them appeared once. The ten largest clones add up to about 1.5% of the sample. What was sequenced was memory CD4+ T cells sorted from blood. The meaning of the sample's cell subset or site label: CD45RA-negative fraction. These receptors were collected from a man aged 18 to 29 in good health.

The V call is TRBV5-1, the J call TRBJ1-1, with D tentatively TRBD1 (5 bases). The germline V gene has CDR1 SGHRS and CDR2 YFSETQ. Trimming removed 4 bases from V and 6 bases from J, with 22 bases in between. This CDR3 contains 16 residues. This CDR3 is CASSPDLGPHGAEAFF. In DNA, the CDR3 is TGCGCCAGCAGCCCTGATCTGGGGCCCCATGGAGCTGAAGCTTTCTTT.

Notes on this clone: Other nucleotide sequences from this sample produce the same CDR3. V and J are TRBV2 and TRBJ1-6, with D maybe TRBD1 (5 bases). Germline V gives CDR1 SNHLY, CDR2 FYNNEI. The CDR3 consists of 14 residues. The V gene lost 6 bases and the J gene lost 6 bases, with 12 bases spanning the gap. CDR3: CASSEQGTNSPLHF. In DNA form, the CDR3 reads TGTGCCAGCAGCGAGCAGGGTACTAATTCACCCCTCCACTTT.

V and J are TRBV5-1 and TRBJ1-1; 10 positions match TRBD1. Germline V lookup: CDR1 SGHRS, CDR2 YFSETQ. The CDR3 consists of 14 residues. The ends lost 7 bases at V and 3 bases at J; junction bases unmatched: 6. The CDR3: CASRRQGADTEAFF. In nucleotides, the CDR3 is TGCGCCAGCCGAAGACAGGGGGCGGACACTGAAGCTTTCTTT.

The chain joins TRBV27 to TRBJ1-3, with no clear D. In germline, CDR1 is MNHEY, CDR2 SMNVEV (reference sequence). With 2 bases removed from V and 0 bases from J, the gap between germline ends came to 11 bases. The CDR3 contains 16 residues. CDR3 protein: CASSLRETLSGNTIYF. Written as DNA, the CDR3 is TGTGCCAGCAGTTTAAGGGAGACACTCTCTGGAAACACCATATATTTT.

This sequence joins TRBV29-1 and TRBJ2-1; no clear D. The V end lost 4 bases, the J end lost 3 bases, and 16 bases lay between the germline ends. Germline V gene data show CDR1 as SQVTM and CDR2 as ANQGSEA. The CDR3 runs 15 residues. CDR3 residues: CSVVPTEVFYNEQFF. Written as DNA, the CDR3 is TGCAGCGTTGTGCCGACCGAGGTCTTCTACAATGAGCAGTTCTTC.

The gene calls are TRBV19 and TRBJ2-4; possibly TRBD1 for D (6 bases). This CDR3 is built from 15 residues. Trimming took 5 bases from V and 3 from J, leaving 14 bases between them. CDR1 is LNHDA and CDR2 is SQIVND in the germline V gene (reference sequence). CDR3 coding DNA: TGTGCCAGTAGTCATACAGGGCTGGGCAAAAACATTCAGTACTTC. Translated, it gives CASSHTGLGKNIQYF.

The V gene is TRBV27, the J gene TRBJ2-1; 8 bases fit TRBD2. Germline trimming cut 3 bases from V and 6 bases from J; bases unmatched to any gene: 4. CDR3 length: 14 amino acids. Per the germline V gene, CDR1 is MNHEY and CDR2 is SMNVEV (reference sequence). Written as DNA, the CDR3 is TGTGCCAGCAGTTTCGACGGGGGGGCCAATGAGCAGTTCTTC. Translation: CASSFDGGANEQFF.

The gene calls are TRBV6-1 and TRBJ2-7; D possibly corresponds to TRBD1 (6 bases). Between the trimmed V and J ends, which lost 4 bases and 0 bases, there was a span of 13 bases. CDR3 length: 15 amino acids. The germline CDR1 and CDR2 sequences are MNHNS and SASEGT. CDR3 loop: CASSVNRESSYEQYF. The CDR3 bases are TGTGCCAGCAGTGTTAACAGGGAGAGCTCCTACGAGCAGTACTTC.

This clone showed up just once. CDR3: CASSLFLEGNYGYTF. For the CDR3, the DNA is TGTGCCAGCAGTTTATTCCTCGAGGGGAACTATGGCTACACCTTC. The chain couples TRBV28 to TRBJ1-2; possibly TRBD1 for D (5 bases). CDR1 is MDHEN, CDR2 SYDVKM, per germline. The CDR3 loop spans 15 amino acids. Trimming removed 1 base at V and 2 bases at J, with 11 bases between.

In regard to this clone: One end of the junction is discordant with germline, which a read error may explain. The chain combines TRBV28 with TRBJ1-1; 7 nucleotides align to TRBD1. Per the germline V gene, CDR1 is MDHEN and CDR2 is SYDVKM. The CDR3 is 18 residues long. The CDR3 nucleotides are TGTGCCAGCAGGTTATTTTCCCTTCGGCGGACAGGGAACACTGAAGCTTTCTTT. Translating gives CASRLFSLRRTGNTEAFF.

The table lists this clone with a few counts. Other nucleotide sequences from this sample produce the same CDR3. The CDR3 sequence: CASSLEGAGELFF. As DNA, the CDR3 is TGTGCCAGCAGCTTAGAGGGGGCCGGGGAGCTGTTTTTT. The chain employs TRBV11-3 and TRBJ2-2; the D gene could be TRBD1 or TRBD2 (5 bases each). The CDR3 runs to 13 residues. V lost 0 bases and J lost 6, with 5 bases in between. CDR1 and CDR2 from the germline V gene are SGHNT and YENEEA. Full variable domain (outside the CDR3, taken from reference TRBV11-3 and TRBJ2-2): EAGVVQSPRYKIIEKKQPVAFWCNPISGHNTLYWYLQNLGQGPELLIRYENEEAVDDSQLPKDRFSAERLKGVDSTLKIQPAELGDSAVYLCASSLEGAGELFFGEGSRLTVL.

This clone was detected only a few times. V is TRBV4-3 and J is TRBJ1-1, with TRBD1 as a possible D gene (6 bases). This CDR3 is built from 15 residues. Germline CDR1 LGHNA, CDR2 YSLEER. V was cut by 5 bases and J by 1 base, with 14 bases left in between. This CDR3 reads CASSLQLQGNTEAFF. The CDR3 DNA reads TGCGCCAGCAGCTTGCAATTACAGGGGAACACTGAAGCTTTCTTT.

The gene calls are TRBV5-1 and TRBJ1-5; D may be TRBD1 (6 bases). Between the trimmed V and J ends, which lost 4 bases and 2 bases, there was a span of 10 bases. The CDR3 is 14 residues long. The germline gives CDR1 SGHRS, CDR2 YFSETQ. The CDR3 spells CASSEQGGNQPQHF. The CDR3 nucleotides are TGCGCCAGCAGCGAACAGGGTGGCAATCAGCCCCAGCATTTT. Full variable domain (remainder filled in from reference TRBV5-1 and TRBJ1-5): KAGVTQTPRYLIKTRGQQVTLSCSPISGHRSVSWYQQTPGQGLQFLFEYFSETQRNKGNFPGRFSGRQFSNSRSEMNVSTLELGDSALYLCASSEQGGNQPQHFGDGTRLSIL.

This clone was seen only once. This chain joins TRBV9 and TRBJ2-3; no firm D call. CDR1 and CDR2 from the germline V gene are SGDLS and YYNGEE. This CDR3 region has 16 residues. The germline V and J ends were trimmed by 0 bases and 3 bases, with 14 bases remaining between them. The CDR3 is CASSVGLGWKTDTQYF. As DNA, the CDR3 is TGTGCCAGCAGCGTAGGACTGGGGTGGAAAACAGATACGCAGTATTTT.

The rearrangement links TRBV2 to TRBJ2-7; D call uncertain. The germline V gene has CDR1 SNHLY and CDR2 FYNNEI. V dropped 3 bases and J dropped 9 bases, with 15 bases sitting between them. The CDR3 covers 13 residues. The CDR3 spells CASSDRERSGQYF. In nucleotides, the CDR3 is TGTGCCAGCAGTGATAGGGAACGGTCCGGGCAGTACTTC. Complete variable domain (other parts from reference TRBV2 and TRBJ2-7): EPEVTQTPSHQVTQMGQEVILRCVPISNHLYFYWYRQILGQKVEFLVSFYNNEISEKSEIFDDQFSVERPDGSNFTLKIRSTKLEDSAMYFCASSDRERSGQYFGPGTRLTVT.

This clone occurred many times. The chain is built from TRBV18 and TRBJ1-4, with 10 bases that match TRBD1. The length of the CDR3 is 17 residues. From germline, CDR1 is KGHSH and CDR2 LQKENI. The V and J ends lost 6 bases and 8 bases, in that order; junction bases with no gene match: 15. This CDR3 is CASSSDSGDRGGEKLFF. Here the CDR3 DNA reads TGTGCCAGCTCGTCGGATTCGGGGGACAGGGGAGGAGAAAAACTGTTTTTT.

The chain carries TRBV5-4 and TRBJ2-7; D tentatively fits TRBD1 or TRBD2 (6 bases each). Trimming left V 2 bases short and J 4 bases short, with 13 bases between. The CDR3 loop spans 14 amino acids. CDR1 SGHNT and CDR2 YYREEE come from the germline V gene (reference sequence). The CDR3 nucleotides are TGTGCCAGCAGCTTCGGGGGCGTACATTACGAGCAGTACTTC. The encoded protein is CASSFGGVHYEQYF.

The V gene is TRBV5-1, the J gene TRBJ1-6; D not certain. Germline lookup yields CDR1 SGHRS and CDR2 YFSETQ. The V and J ends lost 1 base and 4 bases respectively, with 6 bases between them. The CDR3 has 14 amino acids. Written as DNA, the CDR3 is TGCGCCAGCAGCTTGAAACAGTATAATTCACCCCTCCACTTT. Its protein product is CASSLKQYNSPLHF.

This sequence joins TRBV4-3 and TRBJ2-4; no clear D. The CDR3 covers 15 residues. The ends were cut back, 0 bases at V and 1 base at J, with 7 bases in the middle. CDR1 and CDR2 (germline): LGHNA, YSLEER. CDR3 residues: CASSQDFGAKNIQYF. The CDR3 DNA reads as TGCGCCAGCAGCCAAGACTTCGGGGCCAAAAACATTCAGTACTTC.

This clone is a singleton in its sample. V usage is TRBV14 and J usage is TRBJ2-5, with a weak D call TRBD2 (6 bases). The CDR3 has 16 residues. The germline V gene encodes CDR1 SGHDN and CDR2 FVKESK. V lost 4 bases and J 9 bases, leaving 24 bases between the germline ends. This CDR3 reads CASSPKRQGWREAQYF. In DNA, the CDR3 is TGTGCCAGCAGCCCGAAGAGGCAGGGATGGAGGGAGGCCCAGTACTTC. Filled out from reference TRBV14 and TRBJ2-5, the complete variable domain reads EAGVTQFPSHSVIEKGQTVTLRCDPISGHDNLYWYRRVMGKEIKFLLHFVKESKQDESGMPNNRFLAERTGGTYSTLKVQPAELEDSGVYFCASSPKRQGWREAQYFGPGTRLLVL.

As to this clone: One base separates it from a far larger clone, so it is likely a read error. Other nucleotide sequences from this sample produce the same CDR3. The J gene is TRBJ2-1, the V gene TRBV5-6; 8 positions match TRBD1. Germline CDR1 is SGHDT and CDR2 is YYEEEE. CDR3 size: 18 residues. With V trimmed by 2 bases and J by 0 bases, 10 bases remained unmatched. CDR3 nucleotide sequence: TGTGCCAGCAGCTTCGGGCAGGGGGCAAGGAGCTCCTACAATGAGCAGTTCTTC. Encoded protein: CASSFGQGARSSYNEQFF. The full variable domain, completed using reference TRBV5-6 and TRBJ2-1, is DAGVTQSPTHLIKTRGQQVTLRCSPKSGHDTVSWYQQALGQGPQFIFQYYEEEERQRGNFPDRFSGHQFPNYSSELNVNALLLGDSALYLCASSFGQGARSSYNEQFFGPGTRLTVL.

The chain combines TRBV21-1 with TRBJ2-2; TRBD1 is the table's D call, not checked against the DNA. TRBV21-1 is designated a pseudogene. The CDR3 is 14 amino acids. CDR3 region: CASSVQGGTGELFF. DNA of the CDR3: TGTGCCAGCAGCGTCCAGGGGGGCACCGGGGAGCTGTTTTTT.

The genes are TRBV6-5 and TRBJ2-2; 9 bases are shared with TRBD1. Per the germline V gene, CDR1 is MNHEY and CDR2 is SVGAGI. The CDR3 loop spans 14 amino acids. With V trimmed by 6 bases and J by 6 bases, 5 bases remained unmatched. The DNA of the CDR3 is TGTGCCAGCAGGGGACAGGGTACGCCCGGGGAGCTGTTTTTT. Residues: CASRGQGTPGELFF.